This T cell receptor (beta chain) was documented in a study of Ad26.COV2.S vaccination and SARS-CoV-2 variants. In the study overall: Ad26.COV2.S was injected intramuscularly once or twice, 56 days apart.

The germline V and J ends were trimmed by 5 bases and 2 bases, with 8 bases remaining between them. CDR1 is SGHRS and CDR2 is YFSETQ in the germline V gene. CDR3 length: 12 residues. Treatment meaning: 15 to 20 received Ad26.COV2.S at low or high dose, single or two shots; several received placebo; per-sample allocation not given. The investigators took samples on day 63 after the first vaccine or placebo injection. Based in Boston, the donor was an adult of 18-55 years. Study results and limitations: Breadth measured for non-spike TCRs was similar across vaccine and placebo recipients.

This clone was picked up a small number of times. Its antigen remains unidentified. Profiling relied on immunoSEQ multiplex PCR, and the TCRdb table lists in-frame clones only, not all of them. This table has around 400,000 clones, more than 80% appearing once. This TCR was sampled from a person between 18 and 60 years old who received the Ad26.COV2.S COVID-19 vaccine or a placebo. The chain links TRBV5-1 to TRBJ2-7; D remains unclear. Sequenced here: peripheral blood, sampled in a trial of Ad26.COV2.S vaccine versus placebo. The CDR3 is CASSPDTYEQYF. CDR3 DNA: TGCGCCAGCAGTCCCGACACCTACGAGCAGTACTTC.